Following are 8 T cell receptor beta chains from one sample sequenced in a study of control samples from healthy donors and cancer patients. Clones were read by immunoSEQ multiplex PCR, and TCRdb kept only the in-frame ones, dropping some. The table has approximately 50,000 clones, roughly 86% seen once. The source material was PBMCs. These receptors came from a woman aged 55-75 years with lung cancer.

On this clone: Other DNA sequences in this sample translate to the same CDR3. The chain employs TRBV2 and TRBJ2-1; D uncertain. V shed 0 bases and J shed 3 bases, with 3 bases lying between them. The CDR3 has 13 residues. Germline CDR1 SNHLY, CDR2 FYNNEI. The CDR3 region is CASSEAIYNEQFF. CDR3 DNA: TGTGCCAGCAGTGAAGCCATCTACAATGAGCAGTTCTTC.

The chain has TRBV9 and TRBJ1-2, with D perhaps TRBD1 (5 bases). The germline gives CDR1 SGDLS, CDR2 YYNGEE. The germline V and J ends were trimmed by 5 bases and 4 bases, with 9 bases remaining between them. CDR3 size: 12 residues. The CDR3 DNA follows: TGTGCCAGCAGAGGCAGGGTCTATGGCTACACCTTC. This codes for CASRGRVYGYTF.

V is TRBV2 and J is TRBJ2-6; D is perhaps TRBD2 (5 bases). The CDR3 runs 15 residues. Germline V gene sequence: CDR1 SNHLY, CDR2 FYNNEI. V was clipped by 4 bases and J by 4 bases, with 11 bases between them. The CDR3 protein is CASSGGSPGANVLTF. As DNA, the CDR3 is TGTGCCAGCAGTGGAGGGTCTCCGGGGGCCAACGTCCTGACTTTC.

The rearrangement links TRBV14 to TRBJ1-1; no firm D call. CDR3 length: 13 amino acids. CDR1 is SGHDN and CDR2 is FVKESK in the germline V gene. Trimming stripped 4 bases from V and 1 base from J, with 7 bases between. The CDR3 sequence: CASSPVWNTEAFF. The CDR3 DNA sequence: TGTGCCAGCAGCCCTGTGTGGAACACTGAAGCTTTCTTT.

The V and J genes are TRBV19 and TRBJ1-4; maybe TRBD1 (5 bases). Trimming pared 10 bases from V and 6 bases from J, leaving 18 bases between. In germline, CDR1 is LNHDA, CDR2 SQIVND (reference sequence). The CDR3 loop spans 14 amino acids. CDR3 DNA: TGTGCCACCAAACCGGGACGGCGAGATGAAAAACTGTTTTTT. Encoded protein: CATKPGRRDEKLFF. Complete variable domain (other parts from reference TRBV19 and TRBJ1-4): DGGITQSPKYLFRKEGQNVTLSCEQNLNHDAMYWYRQDPGQGLRLIYYSQIVNDFQKGDIAEGYSVSREKKESFPLTVTSAQKNPTAFYLCATKPGRRDEKLFFGSGTQLSVL.

This clone was recorded at least ten times. The rearrangement uses TRBV14 and TRBJ1-2, with unresolved D. The germline CDR1 and CDR2 sequences are SGHDN and FVKESK. This CDR3 contains 13 residues. Trimming took 3 bases from V and 7 from J, leaving 12 bases between them. CDR3 nucleotide sequence: TGTGCCAGCAGCCAGAGGCCCATGGGTGGCTACACCTTC. Protein sequence: CASSQRPMGGYTF.

The genes are TRBV9 and TRBJ2-5, with D possibly being TRBD2 (6 bases). CDR3 size: 16 residues. With 0 bases removed from V and 4 bases from J, the gap between germline ends came to 16 bases. Germline V gives CDR1 SGDLS, CDR2 YYNGEE. The CDR3 region has the DNA TGTGCCAGCAGCGTAGCGGGAGCCACCGGACGAGAGACCCAGTACTTC. Protein: CASSVAGATGRETQYF.

The J gene is TRBJ1-1, the V gene TRBV6-5; TRBD1 might be the D (6 bases). Germline lookup yields CDR1 MNHEY and CDR2 SVGAGI. The V gene lost 2 bases and the J gene lost 10 bases, with 17 bases spanning the gap. This CDR3 has 14 residues. CDR3 DNA sequence: TGTGCCAGCAGTTACCGCAGCAGGGGTTTTACAGCTTTCTTT. This codes for CASSYRSRGFTAFF.